The present entry profiles one T cell receptor beta chain with its context. Its matching antigen is unknown. Per germline, CDR1 SGDLS and CDR2 YYNGEE. Trimming removed 4 bases at V and 9 bases at J, with 20 bases between. This CDR3 has 15 residues. This specimen belongs to a study of cytomegalovirus exposure and HLA in healthy donors. Study at large: Early on, a data release was issued that held 65 million to 100 million unique TCRs from HLA-typed donors. Study conclusions and caveats: Accurate predictions that matched the HLA-A and HLA-B alleles of most subjects were reportedly made from TCR beta sequences.

This PCR relied on a set of 60 Vbeta primers and 13 Jbeta primers. Here immunoSEQ multiplex PCR was the method, and the copy in TCRdb shows in-frame clones only, minus some. Here the sample spans approximately 150,000 clones, around 80% being singletons. This sequence joins TRBV9 and TRBJ2-1; D is perhaps TRBD2 (6 bases). This clonotype was obtained from a woman in her 40s in good health and CMV-seronegative. Sequenced material: PBMCs. In nucleotides, the CDR3 is TGTGCCAGCAGCTTACCCGGGGCCTACGGGGGTGAGCAGTTCTTC. It encodes CASSLPGAYGGEQFF.